The T cell receptor beta chain under discussion was sequenced for a study of blood T cell repertoires in COVID-19 (dated by TCRdb to 2020 to 2022). With regard to the full study: Samples covering the acute and convalescent phases of COVID-19 were provided by collaborators in the United States, Italy and Spain. The prospective study material was composed of cDNA or gDNA derived from T cells, B-cell-depleted T cells, or PBMCs. The samples were drawn from the first 160 participants of the ongoing ImmuneRACE study and from 950 to 1,500 subjects provided by 6 global collaborators. The repertoires were released in a freely available public database meant as a resource for research on the immune response to SARS-CoV-2. HLA class I and class II types, where available, came from metadata supplied by the sample provider rather than from assay-based typing. The dataset comprised deeply sampled blood TCRbeta repertoires from subjects exposed to, actively infected with, or recovered from COVID-19. Sample metadata almost always included a de-identified subject ID, COVID-19 status, age in years and sex. Study-wide conclusions, independent of this receptor: Clinical and demographic metadata were provided uncurated, with the amount varying by source and participant.

The immunoSEQ Assay, a bias-controlled multiplex PCR, was used to amplify TCRbeta CDR3 regions from genomic DNA. In the paper's pipeline: The number of nucleated cells in each sample was estimated from the amplification of reference gene primers within the assay. To quantify the absolute abundance of each unique TCRbeta CDR3 rearrangement, sequence reads were collapsed and filtered. For each sample, productive Simpson clonality was calculated as the square root of Simpson's diversity index across productive rearrangements. In its TCRdb copy, this immuneACCESS table keeps in-frame sequences only and misses some clones. Where compared with another copy, unresolved V genes explain less than half of these, and the others have no known cause. That table supplies the V and J calls and clone size; D and trimming were determined from the DNA. This sample has 210,000 or so clones in its table, and 88% of those were observed once. The ten largest make up roughly 2.6% of the sample.

The collaborating institutions used their own protocols to collect whole blood in K2EDTA tubes. For TCRbeta analysis, collaborators shipped samples as frozen whole blood, isolated PBMCs, or DNA extracted from either of those sample types. The CDR3 contains 15 residues, cysteine and phenylalanine counted. Solely the CDR3 DNA is kept, with 45 bases framed from the first base. Unmatched junction bases come to 8, with V trimmed by 3 bases and J by 5 bases. The germline V gene encodes CDR1 SGHTA and CDR2 FQGNSA. For this clone: Its target antigen remains unknown. Base quality data are lacking; no much larger clone is found one base away.

The chain is made from TRBV7-2 and TRBJ2-7; 9 central nucleotides agree with TRBD1. The clonotype comes from a woman in her fifties or sixties with acute or convalescent COVID-19. Sample: peripheral blood. The nucleotides read TGTGCCAGCAGCTTTGCGGGACAGGGCGGCCACGAGCAGTACTTC. Protein translation: CASSFAGQGGHEQYF.